The rows below give T cell receptor beta chains drawn from one sample of a study of blood T cells in healthy people across ages. TCRdb ran MiXCR on the 5' RACE reads and lists one entry per CDR3 protein. The table lists roughly 1.5 million distinct CDR3 sequences, 42% of them singletons, with more than 4% in the top ten. Material for sequencing was blood. The receptors derive from a woman between 18 and 30 years old in good health. CDR3s include the opening cysteine and the closing phenylalanine or tryptophan. A D gene is named only where the DNA matches it firmly. Size values are once, few and many counts, or a class for expanded clones, and some rows have none.

CDR3 DNA,CDR3 protein,V gene,J gene,D gene,clone size
TGTGCCAGCAGCCAAGACGTGCGGGAGCAGTACTTC,CASSQDVREQYF,TRBV14,TRBJ2-5,TRBD2,few
TGTGCCAGCAGCGCTCAGAGGTCACCCCTCCACTTT,CASSAQRSPLHF,TRBV5-8,TRBJ1-6,NA,NA
TGTGCCTGGAGTTATGGAGGGGGCAGGTACGAGCAGTACTTC,CAWSYGGGRYEQYF,TRBV30,TRBJ2-7,NA,NA
TGCAGTGCTGTCCTAGCGAGGTACCAAGAGACCCAGTACTTC,CSAVLARYQETQYF,TRBV20-1,TRBJ2-5,NA,few
TGTGCCAGCAGTCGGACTAGCGGGAGAGGTAACAATGAGCAGTTCTTC,CASSRTSGRGNNEQFF,TRBV6-5,TRBJ2-1,TRBD2,few
TGCAGTGCTAGAGATCGAAGTGTCAGAGATACGCAGTATTTT,CSARDRSVRDTQYF,TRBV20-1,TRBJ2-3,NA,NA
TGTGCCAGCAGTTACTCTTGGGGGCGAGGTGAAAAACTGTTTTTT,CASSYSWGRGEKLFF,TRBV6-5,TRBJ1-4,NA,few
TGCGCCAGCAGTCCATCGCGGGCGGACACGTACCAAGAGACCCAGTACTTC,CASSPSRADTYQETQYF,TRBV4-3,TRBJ2-5,NA,NA
TGTGCCAGTTTTCCCCCGGCGGGCCGTAACTATGGCTACACCTTC,CASFPPAGRNYGYTF,TRBV7-9,TRBJ1-2,NA,NA
TGCAGTGCCGCCAGAGGAGACGAGCAGTACTTC,CSAARGDEQYF,TRBV20-1,TRBJ2-7,NA,NA
TGTGCCAGCAGCGTTCCCGACTATGGCTACACCTTC,CASSVPDYGYTF,TRBV9,TRBJ1-2,NA,NA
TGTGCCAGCGCGATGCCCGGACCCGATTTAGTGACAGATACGCAGTATTTT,CASAMPGPDLVTDTQYF,TRBV6-4,TRBJ2-3,NA,few
TGCGCCAGCAGCTTGGCCTCTCTTAATGAGCAGTACTTC,CASSLASLNEQYF,TRBV5-1,TRBJ2-7,NA,NA
TGTGCCATCAGAGCAGGGACTAGCGGGAGTCCGTACGAGCAGTACTTC,CAIRAGTSGSPYEQYF,TRBV10-3,TRBJ2-7,TRBD2,few
TGCAGTGTCCAGGGGGCTCGTGAAAAACTGTTTTTT,CSVQGAREKLFF,TRBV20-1,TRBJ1-4,TRBD1,few
TGCGCCAGCAGCCAAGTCCTGACCCCCTCAGGGGGCGATCGGAGCTACACCTTC,CASSQVLTPSGGDRSYTF,TRBV4-1,TRBJ1-2,TRBD1,NA
TGTGCCAGCAGCTCGACAGCCCTCCCCGAGCAGTACTTC,CASSSTALPEQYF,TRBV13,TRBJ2-7,NA,few
TGCGCCAGCAGCCCTACAGGGACAGTAGAGACCCAGTACTTC,CASSPTGTVETQYF,TRBV5-1,TRBJ2-5,TRBD1,few
TGTGCCAGCAGACCTACTAGCGGGTGGTACAATGAGCAGTTCTTC,CASRPTSGWYNEQFF,TRBV12-3/TRBV12-4,TRBJ2-1,TRBD2,NA
TGTGCCAGCTCACCACCGGGGGGAATAACAGATACGCAGTATTTT,CASSPPGGITDTQYF,TRBV18,TRBJ2-3,NA,NA
TGTGCCAGCAGCGTGAACAGCTTCGTAAACTATGGCTACACCTTC,CASSVNSFVNYGYTF,TRBV9,TRBJ1-2,NA,NA
TGCAGTGCTAGCCCCAGGGGAGGAGAGACCCAGTACTTC,CSASPRGGETQYF,TRBV20-1,TRBJ2-5,NA,NA
TGTGCCATCAGCTTGGACCGGGGCTCCACAGATACGCAGTATTTT,CAISLDRGSTDTQYF,TRBV10-3,TRBJ2-3,NA,many
TGTGCCAGCAGCTTAATTGGGGGTCTGGAAGACTACACCTTC,CASSLIGGLEDYTF,TRBV7-2,TRBJ1-2,NA,few
TGTGCCAGCAGCTCCTCCCCGACGAGATCCTTGGATCAGCCCCAGCATTTT,CASSSSPTRSLDQPQHF,TRBV12-3/TRBV12-4,TRBJ1-5,NA,few
TGCGCCAGCAGCTTGTTGCCGGAGGAAAACATTCAGTACTTC,CASSLLPEENIQYF,TRBV5-1,TRBJ2-4,NA,NA
TGTGCCAGCAGTTTATTCCCAAGCAATCAGCCCCAGCATTTT,CASSLFPSNQPQHF,TRBV27,TRBJ1-5,NA,NA
TGTGCCAGCAGCTCCGGTTACCGGGTAGCCTACGAGCAGTACTTC,CASSSGYRVAYEQYF,TRBV7-2,TRBJ2-7,NA,NA
TGTGCCACCGGTGATTTAACGAGTAACTATGGCTACACCTTC,CATGDLTSNYGYTF,TRBV24-1,TRBJ1-2,NA,NA
TGCAGTGCCACGGACTGGGAACTACAAGAGACCCAGTACTTC,CSATDWELQETQYF,TRBV20-1,TRBJ2-5,NA,NA
TGTGCCAGCAGCTTAGTCTTGCGCGGGAATGAGCAGTTCTTC,CASSLVLRGNEQFF,TRBV13,TRBJ2-1,NA,few
TGTGCCAGCAGAACTCGTTTCGGACAATTAGCCAAAAACATTCAGTACTTC,CASRTRFGQLAKNIQYF,TRBV28,TRBJ2-4,NA,few
TGTGCCAGCAGCCCCTTAGGGGGCGCAACCGGGGAGCTGTTTTTT,CASSPLGGATGELFF,TRBV7-2,TRBJ2-2,TRBD1,NA
TGTGCCAGCACTGAGGAACCGACAGGGGTTAATGAGCAGTTCTTC,CASTEEPTGVNEQFF,TRBV27,TRBJ2-1,TRBD1,few
TGTGCCTCCCCGGGTACGGCCTCAGGAGAGACCCAGTACTTC,CASPGTASGETQYF,TRBV10-3,TRBJ2-5,NA,NA
TGTGCCAGCTCACGGATCGTGGACTATGGCTACACCTTC,CASSRIVDYGYTF,TRBV18,TRBJ1-2,NA,NA
TGCAGCGCTGAGGTCTCAGTCGGCTACACCTTC,CSAEVSVGYTF,TRBV29-1,TRBJ1-2,NA,NA
TGCAGTGCTAAAAGCCCGGCAGAATATGGCTACACCTTC,CSAKSPAEYGYTF,TRBV20-1,TRBJ1-2,NA,few
TGTGCCAGCAGCTTAAGCCCCGCCGGCAATCGGCCCCAGCATTTT,CASSLSPAGNRPQHF,TRBV5-6,TRBJ1-5,NA,NA
TGTGCCTGGAGAGATCCACAGGGACTTAACACTGAAGCTTTCTTT,CAWRDPQGLNTEAFF,TRBV30,TRBJ1-1,NA,NA
TGTGCCGGCAGCCCTGAGTGGGGGGGCCTCCTGGACAATGAGCAGTTCTTC,CAGSPEWGGLLDNEQFF,TRBV7-2,TRBJ2-1,NA,NA
TGCAGCGTTGGTTTAAGAGAGGCCAGAATCTATGGCTACACCTTC,CSVGLREARIYGYTF,TRBV29-1,TRBJ1-2,NA,few
TGTGCCAGCAGTTTGATGGACTGGAATTTGTCACCCCTCCACTTT,CASSLMDWNLSPLHF,TRBV12-3/TRBV12-4,TRBJ1-6,NA,many
TGTGCCAGCAGCCAAGGAACCGGGACTAGCGGTCAACTCAACTACAATGAGCGGTTCTTC,CASSQGTGTSGQLNYNERFF,TRBV4-1,TRBJ2-1,TRBD2,NA
TGTGCCAGCAGTTGGATTATCACCGCGGAGCTGTTTTTT,CASSWIITAELFF,TRBV6-9,TRBJ2-2,NA,NA